This passage covers 8 T cell receptor beta chains from one sample sequenced in a study of radiation and T cells in renal cell carcinoma (dated by TCRdb to about 2020). The time point label, as the study defines it: baseline pretreatment blood. What the treatment or condition label conveys for this sample: 15 Gy SBRT to primary tumor, nephrectomy 4 weeks later. Receptors were amplified or captured by the immunoSEQ multiplex PCR assay. TCRdb mirrors the immuneACCESS table, restricted to in-frame sequences. Some clones are absent from its copies; in checked studies, under half trace to an unresolved V gene, and the reason for the others is unknown. The sample table contains around 94,000 clones; only one count was recorded for approximately 86% of them. Together, the top ten hold around 7.9% of the sample. This material consisted of blood, taken from a patient whose treatment included radiotherapy and nephrectomy. The receptors here all came from a man in his fifties or sixties with renal cell carcinoma.

The V and J genes are TRBV6-1 and TRBJ2-3; 8 bases fit TRBD1. With 2 bases clipped from V and 6 bases from J, the junction kept 7 bases outside the gene matches. CDR1 and CDR2 from the germline V gene are MNHNS and SASEGT. The CDR3 covers 15 residues. The CDR3, as DNA: TGTGCCAGCAGTGAAAACAGGGGGTTTGGGGATACGCAGTATTTT. It codes for CASSENRGFGDTQYF.

The chain links TRBV9 to TRBJ2-1, with D uncertain. The CDR3 runs to 13 residues. The germline CDR1 and CDR2 sequences are SGDLS and YYNGEE. V lost 0 bases and J 9 bases, leaving 10 bases between the germline ends. The CDR3 loop is CASSVEGHGEQFF. In DNA, the CDR3 is TGTGCCAGCAGCGTAGAAGGCCACGGTGAGCAGTTCTTC. Full variable domain (outside the CDR3, taken from reference TRBV9 and TRBJ2-1): DSGVTQTPKHLITATGQRVTLRCSPRSGDLSVYWYQQSLDQGLQFLIQYYNGEERAKGNILERFSAQQFPDLHSELNLSSLELGDSALYFCASSVEGHGEQFFGPGTRLTVL.

The chain uses TRBV29-1 and TRBJ2-1, with D maybe TRBD2 (5 bases). V was clipped by 6 bases and J by 4 bases, with 13 bases between them. CDR3 length equals 13 residues. The germline V gene encodes CDR1 SQVTM and CDR2 ANQGSEA. As DNA, the CDR3 is TGCAGCGTCCTCGGACTCGATTACAATGAGCAGTTCTTC. Its translation: CSVLGLDYNEQFF.

This clone appeared a single time. The chain combines TRBV4-1 with TRBJ2-7; 7 bases fit TRBD1. The CDR3 sequence is 16 residues long. In germline, CDR1 is MGHRA, CDR2 YSYEKL. The ends lost 2 bases at V and 2 bases at J; junction bases unmatched: 9. The CDR3 nucleotides are TGCGCCAGCAGCCAAAGGGGGACAGTGACGACCTACGAGCAGTACTTC. Amino acid sequence: CASSQRGTVTTYEQYF.

The chain links TRBV2 to TRBJ2-2; 8 bases match TRBD2. The CDR3 length is 13 residues. In germline, CDR1 is SNHLY, CDR2 FYNNEI. For the CDR3, the DNA is TGTGGACTAGCGAGTTCGAACACCGGGGAGCTGTTTTTT. Protein sequence: CGLASSNTGELFF.

The chain is built from TRBV30 and TRBJ2-7, with a weak D call TRBD2 (5 bases). Germline V CDR1 and CDR2: GTSNPN, SVGIG (reference sequence). Deletions cut 3 bases from V and 1 base from J, with 7 bases between. The CDR3 is 12 residues long. The CDR3 region is CAWSRGSYEQYF. CDR3 in DNA: TGTGCCTGGAGCCGCGGGTCCTACGAGCAGTACTTC.

On this clone itself: Additional DNA sequences in this sample encode the identical CDR3. The chain combines TRBV10-3 with TRBJ1-2; 9 bases are a match to TRBD1. The V and J ends lost 6 bases and 7 bases, in that order; junction bases with no gene match: 6. Per the germline V gene, CDR1 is ENHRY and CDR2 is SYGVKD. CDR3 size: 13 residues. CDR3 loop: CAISGDREGGYTF. In DNA form, the CDR3 reads TGTGCCATCAGCGGGGACAGGGAGGGTGGCTACACCTTC.

V gene TRBV13 combines with J gene TRBJ1-1, with D possibly TRBD1 on 6 matching bases. CDR1 and CDR2 from the germline V gene are PRHDT and FYEKMQ (reference sequence). The CDR3 spans 16 residues. V was cut by 0 bases and J by 3 bases, with 14 bases left in between. The CDR3 DNA reads as TGTGCCAGCAGCTTAGGCCTGGACAGAGCTTACACTGAAGCTTTCTTT. Its protein product is CASSLGLDRAYTEAFF.